Below, 12 T cell receptor beta chains from the same sample are listed, as sequenced in a study of response to subunit inactivated influenza vaccine. TCRdb re-called the RT-PCR reads with MiXCR, one entry per CDR3 protein. The repertoire holds around 480,000 distinct CDR3 sequences, around 9.9% seen once, with roughly 12% in the top ten. This specimen consisted of PBMCs from blood, obtained roughly 46 days after vaccination. Receptors were obtained from a middle-aged man who received an inactivated influenza vaccine.

A few counts support this clonotype. The chain couples TRBV25-1 to TRBJ1-1; tentatively, D is TRBD1 (5 bases). Trimming pared 5 bases from V and 4 bases from J, leaving 11 bases between. From germline, CDR1 is MGHDK and CDR2 SYGVNS. There are 13 residues in the CDR3. The CDR3 spells CASSRGSATEAFF. The CDR3 DNA sequence: TGTGCCAGCAGTCGGGGGTCTGCCACTGAAGCTTTCTTT.

This clonotype was counted only a few times. The CDR3 is CASSPQWGLGAYNEQFF. The CDR3 DNA follows: TGCGCCAGCAGCCCCCAGTGGGGGCTGGGGGCCTACAATGAGCAGTTCTTC. The gene calls are TRBV4-3 and TRBJ2-1, with D maybe TRBD1 (6 bases). The CDR3 length is 17 residues. Trimming pared 4 bases from V and 2 bases from J, leaving 18 bases between. Germline-derived CDR1 and CDR2 are LGHNA and YSLEER.

This sequence joins TRBV6-1 and TRBJ2-1; the match to TRBD2 covers 9 bases. Germline values: CDR1 MNHNS, CDR2 SASEGT. CDR3 length equals 15 residues. V lost 3 bases, J lost 6 bases, and 6 bases stayed unmatched. For the CDR3, the DNA is TGTGCCAGCAGTGAGGGGGCGGGGGGGTCCAATGAGCAGTTCTTC. As protein: CASSEGAGGSNEQFF.

This clonotype appeared a few times. The J gene is TRBJ2-7, the V gene TRBV9, with 12 positions matching TRBD2. Germline-derived CDR1 and CDR2 are SGDLS and YYNGEE. Losses at the gene ends were 4 bases for V and 2 bases for J; bases not matched to a gene: 7. The CDR3 extends over 16 amino acids. The DNA of the CDR3 is TGTGCCAGCAGCCCACGACTAGCGGGAGCTGCCTACGAGCAGTACTTC. Translating gives CASSPRLAGAAYEQYF.

This clonotype was seen a handful of times. The chain couples TRBV6-1 to TRBJ2-7; 13 bases match TRBD2. The CDR3 has 15 amino acids. The V and J ends lost 6 bases and 4 bases, in that order; junction bases with no gene match: 6. CDR1 MNHNS and CDR2 SASEGT come from the germline V gene. The CDR3 is CASSPGTSGVYEQYF. CDR3 coding DNA: TGTGCCAGCAGCCCCGGGACTAGCGGGGTTTACGAGCAGTACTTC.

This clonotype was detected ten times or more. The chain employs TRBV15 and TRBJ1-5, with D maybe TRBD1 (6 bases). From germline, CDR1 is LNHNV and CDR2 YYDKDF (reference sequence). The ends were cut back, 5 bases at V and 0 bases at J, with 8 bases in the middle. The CDR3 covers 14 residues. This CDR3 reads CATSPGHSNQPQHF. CDR3 nucleotide sequence: TGTGCCACCAGCCCGGGACATAGCAATCAGCCCCAGCATTTT. Full variable domain (remainder filled in from reference TRBV15 and TRBJ1-5): DAMVIQNPRYQVTQFGKPVTLSCSQTLNHNVMYWYQQKSSQAPKLLFHYYDKDFNNEADTPDNFQSRRPNTSFCFLDIRSPGLGDTAMYLCATSPGHSNQPQHFGDGTRLSIL.

This clonotype was detected only a few times. V is TRBV20-1 and J is TRBJ2-7, with D possibly matching TRBD2 (6 bases). With 3 bases removed from V and 1 base from J, the gap between germline ends came to 10 bases. The CDR3 covers 13 residues. Germline V gene sequence: CDR1 DFQATT, CDR2 SNEGSKA (reference sequence). The CDR3 coding sequence is TGCAGTGCTAGGGGGGGACTGTCCTACGAGCAGTACTTC. Its protein product is CSARGGLSYEQYF.

This rearrangement joins TRBV28 to TRBJ2-1; D call uncertain. V was clipped by 4 bases and J by 7 bases, with 11 bases between them. This CDR3 has 13 residues. Germline loops: CDR1 MDHEN, CDR2 SYDVKM. The CDR3 region is CASSYKGRNEQFF. The CDR3 bases are TGTGCCAGCAGTTATAAAGGGCGAAATGAGCAGTTCTTC.

This clonotype has more than one count but fewer than ten. CDR3 residues: CAIRGGSNTGELFF. CDR3 in DNA: TGTGCCATCCGTGGTGGGTCGAACACCGGGGAGCTGTTTTTT. This chain uses TRBV15 with TRBJ2-2; D not resolved. The CDR3 contains 14 residues. The V end lost 10 bases, the J end lost 0 bases, and 12 bases lay between the germline ends. Germline V gene lookup returns CDR1 LNHNV and CDR2 YYDKDF (reference sequence).

V is TRBV30 and J is TRBJ1-6, with 8 nucleotides matching TRBD1. The J segment lost 8 bases and the V segment lost 1 base, leaving 7 bases of the junction unmatched. Germline lookup yields CDR1 GTSNPN and CDR2 SVGIG (reference sequence). The CDR3 sequence is 15 residues long. The CDR3 is CAWSAGQGVYSPLHF. In DNA, the CDR3 is TGTGCCTGGAGTGCTGGACAGGGTGTCTATTCACCCCTCCACTTT.

This clonotype was recorded at least ten times. The V gene is TRBV7-9, the J gene TRBJ2-7; D unclear. V was shortened by 5 bases and J by 2 bases, with 10 bases between the two germline ends. In germline, CDR1 is SEHNR, CDR2 FQNEAQ (reference sequence). The CDR3 runs to 13 residues. CDR3 in DNA: TGTGCCAGCAGCGAAATTGGGCCCTACGAGCAGTACTTC. Translated: CASSEIGPYEQYF.

Comments on this clonotype: A read error may be the cause here, since a much bigger clone is one base away. The chain uses TRBV6-2 or TRBV6-3 and TRBJ2-7, with D perhaps matching TRBD2 (6 bases). Germline loops: CDR1 MNHEY, CDR2 SVGEGT. Trimming left V 2 bases short and J 1 base short, with 9 bases between. This CDR3 is built from 14 residues. CDR3: CASSYGGASYEQYF. In nucleotides, the CDR3 is TGTGCCAGCAGTTACGGCGGGGCTTCCTACGAGCAGTACTTC.